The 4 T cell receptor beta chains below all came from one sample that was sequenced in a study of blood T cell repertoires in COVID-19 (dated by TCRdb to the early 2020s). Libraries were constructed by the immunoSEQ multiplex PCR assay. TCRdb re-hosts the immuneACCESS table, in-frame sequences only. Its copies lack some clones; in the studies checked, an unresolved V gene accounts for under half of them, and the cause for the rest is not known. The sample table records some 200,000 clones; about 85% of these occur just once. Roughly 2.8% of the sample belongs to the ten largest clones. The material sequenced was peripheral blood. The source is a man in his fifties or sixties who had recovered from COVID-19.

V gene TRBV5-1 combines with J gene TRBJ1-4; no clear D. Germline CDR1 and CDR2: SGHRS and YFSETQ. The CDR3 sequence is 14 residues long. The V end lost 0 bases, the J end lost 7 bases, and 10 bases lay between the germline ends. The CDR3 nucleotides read TGCGCCAGCAGCTTGGTTCCGCAGTCTGAAAAACTGTTTTTT. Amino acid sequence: CASSLVPQSEKLFF. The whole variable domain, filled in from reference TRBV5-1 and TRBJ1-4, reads KAGVTQTPRYLIKTRGQQVTLSCSPISGHRSVSWYQQTPGQGLQFLFEYFSETQRNKGNFPGRFSGRQFSNSRSEMNVSTLELGDSALYLCASSLVPQSEKLFFGSGTQLSVL.

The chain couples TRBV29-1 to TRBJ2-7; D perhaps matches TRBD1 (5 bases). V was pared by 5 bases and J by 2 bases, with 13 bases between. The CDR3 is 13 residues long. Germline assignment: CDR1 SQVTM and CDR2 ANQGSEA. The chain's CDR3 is CSVRRQGTYEQYF. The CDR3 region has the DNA TGCAGCGTTCGAAGGCAGGGTACCTACGAGCAGTACTTC.

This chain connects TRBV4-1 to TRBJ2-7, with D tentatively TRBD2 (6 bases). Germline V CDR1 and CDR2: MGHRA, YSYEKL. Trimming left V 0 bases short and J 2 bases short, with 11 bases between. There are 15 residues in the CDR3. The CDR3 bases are TGCGCCAGCAGCCAAGAAGAGAGACTAGCCTACGAGCAGTACTTC. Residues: CASSQEERLAYEQYF.

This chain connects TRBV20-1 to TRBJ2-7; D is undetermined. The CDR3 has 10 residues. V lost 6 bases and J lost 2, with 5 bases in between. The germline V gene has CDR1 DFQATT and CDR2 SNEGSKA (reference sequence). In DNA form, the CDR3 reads TGCAGTGCCCAAACCTACGAGCAGTACTTC. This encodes CSAQTYEQYF.